These T cell receptor beta chains were read from a single sample in a study of cytomegalovirus exposure and HLA in healthy donors. Generated by immunoSEQ multiplex PCR, the TCRdb table keeps only in-frame clones and is missing some. The profile shows some 170,000 clones, 65% to 75% of them singletons. The specimen was PBMCs. These receptors came from a human donor in good health. Both conserved end residues are part of each CDR3. The D gene is left open where the match is weak. The size field is filled for only some rows; it gives once, few, many or a size class.

cdr3_nt cdr3_aa clone_size j_call d_call v_call
TGTGCCAGCAGCACCCAGGGCGTCCGGTCACCCCTCCACTTT CASSTQGVRSPLHF NA TRBJ1-6 NA TRBV14
TGTGCCAGTGTTAGACAGAAAGCTTACAATGAGCAGTTCTTC CASVRQKAYNEQFF NA TRBJ2-1 NA TRBV6-1
TGTGCCAGCAGTTTTTCAGGGTCCTATGGCTACACCTTC CASSFSGSYGYTF NA TRBJ1-2 NA TRBV28
TGTGCCAGCAGCTTGGGTACGACAGGGGGAGGAAACACCATATATTTT CASSLGTTGGGNTIYF NA TRBJ1-3 TRBD1 TRBV7-8
TGTGCCAGCAGGTCACCGGGACAGCGGTATGAAAAACTGTTTTTT CASRSPGQRYEKLFF NA TRBJ1-4 TRBD1 TRBV7-2
TGTGCCAGCAGCGCCGACGGGACAGGGTTTTCACCCCTCCACTTT CASSADGTGFSPLHF NA TRBJ1-6 TRBD1 TRBV9
TGCGCCAGCAGTGAGCCCGGGGTAATCGAAGAGACCCAGTACTTC CASSEPGVIEETQYF NA TRBJ2-5 NA TRBV10-2
TGTGCCAGCAGTGAACAGGCGTACTCTGGAAACACCATATATTTT CASSEQAYSGNTIYF NA TRBJ1-3 NA TRBV6-1
TGTGCCAGCAGCGGGAGGACAGGCGGAAACGGAAATTTATACGAGCAGTACTTC CASSGRTGGNGNLYEQYF NA TRBJ2-7 TRBD1 TRBV9
TGTGCTAGTGGTTTGGGGGACAGGACCGACTACGAGCAGTACTTC CASGLGDRTDYEQYF once TRBJ2-7 TRBD1 TRBV12-5
TGTGCCAGCAGTCACTCCAGGGGGCTCAATGAAAAACTGTTTTTT CASSHSRGLNEKLFF NA TRBJ1-4 TRBD1 TRBV6-5
TGTGCCAGCAGCTTAGGGCGGGGGGTGAACACTGAAGCTTTCTTT CASSLGRGVNTEAFF NA TRBJ1-1 NA TRBV7-3
TGTGCCAGCAGCCCCAGCGGGAACACCGGGGAGCTGTTTTTT CASSPSGNTGELFF NA TRBJ2-2 NA TRBV9
TGTGCCAGCAGAACTCGACTGAGCTCCTACAATGAGCAGTTCTTC CASRTRLSSYNEQFF NA TRBJ2-1 NA TRBV27
TGTGCCAGCAGCCCACGGGGACAGGGGGCGCGCGGAAACACCATATATTTT CASSPRGQGARGNTIYF NA TRBJ1-3 TRBD1 TRBV7-2
TGTGCCAGCAGTTTTTGGGGCGACCCGCAGGAGAATGAGCAGTTCTTC CASSFWGDPQENEQFF NA TRBJ2-1 NA TRBV27
TGTGCCAGCGCGGGCTATTCTGTCACAGATACGCAGTATTTT CASAGYSVTDTQYF NA TRBJ2-3 NA TRBV19
TGTGCCAGCAGAGGACAGGGGGAGATATACGAGCAGTACTTC CASRGQGEIYEQYF NA TRBJ2-7 TRBD1 TRBV6-5
TGTGCCAGCAGCCTGGGACTAGCGGGGGCCCTTTATAGCACAGATACGCAGTATTTT CASSLGLAGALYSTDTQYF NA TRBJ2-3 TRBD2 TRBV11-3
TGTGCCAGCAGTGTTTCGGGGAATCAGGAGACCCAGTACTTC CASSVSGNQETQYF NA TRBJ2-5 NA TRBV6-1
TGTGCCAGTAGTATAGGTTCCGGGGGACCCTACGAGCAGTACTTC CASSIGSGGPYEQYF NA TRBJ2-7 NA TRBV19
TGTGCCAGCTCACCCGCCTACGAGCAGTACTTC CASSPAYEQYF NA TRBJ2-7 NA TRBV18
TGTGCCAGCAGCCGGGGGAGGACGAACACTGAAGCTTTCTTT CASSRGRTNTEAFF NA TRBJ1-1 NA TRBV6-5
TGTGCCAGCAGCGCAGGGACAGGGGCAGGTGATTGGGAAGCTTTCTTT CASSAGTGAGDWEAFF NA TRBJ1-1 TRBD1 TRBV9
TGTGCCAGCAGCGATACAGGGGGCAATGAAAAACTGTTTTTT CASSDTGGNEKLFF once TRBJ1-4 TRBD1 TRBV4-2
TGTGCCAGCAGTTCCCCGGTCCCACAGGCGCGGGGCTACACCTTC CASSSPVPQARGYTF NA TRBJ1-2 NA TRBV6-6
TGCGCCAGCAGCTTCGATGGACAGGGAAACTATGGCTACACCTTC CASSFDGQGNYGYTF once TRBJ1-2 TRBD1 TRBV5-1
TGTGCCAGCAGCTTGTCCGCTGGAAACACCATATATTTT CASSLSAGNTIYF NA TRBJ1-3 NA TRBV5-6
TGTGCCAGTAGCCGAAGCGTTAACGCTGAAGCTTTCTTT CASSRSVNAEAFF NA TRBJ1-1 NA TRBV19
TGTGCCAGCAGCGATCATTCGGGAGGCTACACCTTC CASSDHSGGYTF NA TRBJ1-2 NA TRBV6-1
TGTGCCAGCTCACCAAGTAGCGGGAGCCAAGAGACCCAGTACTTC CASSPSSGSQETQYF NA TRBJ2-5 TRBD2 TRBV18
TGCGCCAGCAGCTTTACAGGGCTAGTTTATGGCTACACCTTC CASSFTGLVYGYTF NA TRBJ1-2 NA TRBV5-1
TGTGCCAGCAGTGTCGGGAGCGCGAACACCGGGGAGCTGTTTTTT CASSVGSANTGELFF NA TRBJ2-2 NA TRBV2
TGTGCCAGCAGCTTAACAGGGGCCTATAACTATGGCTACACCTTC CASSLTGAYNYGYTF NA TRBJ1-2 TRBD1 TRBV7-2
TGTGCCAGCAGCGGGGGACAGGACGGAAGAGCTTTCTTT CASSGGQDGRAFF few TRBJ1-1 TRBD1 TRBV9
TGTGCCAGCAGCCAGGGACAGACTGTCCAAGAGACCCAGTACTTC CASSQGQTVQETQYF NA TRBJ2-5 TRBD1 TRBV2
TGTGCCAGCAGCTGGAGGGGGCCCGGAAACACCATATATTTT CASSWRGPGNTIYF NA TRBJ1-3 TRBD1 TRBV7-2